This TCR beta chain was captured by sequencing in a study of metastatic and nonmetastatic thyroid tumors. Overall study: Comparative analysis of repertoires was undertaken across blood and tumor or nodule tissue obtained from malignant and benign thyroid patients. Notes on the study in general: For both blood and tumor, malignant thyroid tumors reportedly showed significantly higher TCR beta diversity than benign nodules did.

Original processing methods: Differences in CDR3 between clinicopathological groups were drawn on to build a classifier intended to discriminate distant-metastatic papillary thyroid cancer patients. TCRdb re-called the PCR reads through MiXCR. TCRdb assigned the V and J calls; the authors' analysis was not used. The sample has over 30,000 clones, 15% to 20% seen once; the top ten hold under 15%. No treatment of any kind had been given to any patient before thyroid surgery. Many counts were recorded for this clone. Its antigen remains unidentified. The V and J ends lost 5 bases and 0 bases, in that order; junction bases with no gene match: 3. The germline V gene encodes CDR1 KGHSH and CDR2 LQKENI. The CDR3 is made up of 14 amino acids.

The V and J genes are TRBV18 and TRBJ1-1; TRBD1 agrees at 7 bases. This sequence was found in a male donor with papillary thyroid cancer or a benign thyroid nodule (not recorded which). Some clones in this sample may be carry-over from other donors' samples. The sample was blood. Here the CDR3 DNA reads TGTGCCAGCTCATGGGGACAGATGAACACTGAAGCTTTCTTT. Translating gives CASSWGQMNTEAFF.